The next 32 T cell receptor beta chains were all read from a single sample in a study of neurological immune-mediated disorders. A single record per CDR3 protein comes from TCRdb applying MiXCR to the 5' RACE reads. The sample records 46,000 or so distinct CDR3 sequences, around 4.5% being singletons. What was sequenced was PBMCs. The receptor set was obtained from an older woman with multiple sclerosis.

This clonotype was observed a handful of times. This sequence joins TRBV20-1 and TRBJ2-7, with 10 bases lining up with TRBD1. The CDR3 sequence is 14 residues long. Looked up from germline, CDR1 is DFQATT and CDR2 is SNEGSKA (reference sequence). V was clipped by 5 bases and J by 3 bases; unmatched bases: 7. DNA for the CDR3: TGCAGTGCTCTAGGACAGGGGGGAAACTACGAGCAGTACTTC. Translating gives CSALGQGGNYEQYF.

This clonotype came up many times. J is TRBJ2-1 and V is TRBV12-3 or TRBV12-4; no clear D gene. Trimming removed 2 bases at V and 8 bases at J, with 10 bases between. The CDR3 contains 13 residues. The CDR3 spells CASSLLSGDEQFF. For the CDR3, the DNA is TGTGCCAGCAGTTTACTATCGGGTGATGAGCAGTTCTTC.

This clonotype was picked up many times. The chain couples TRBV12-3 or TRBV12-4 to TRBJ2-6, with TRBD1 identical over 11 bases. The CDR3 spans 17 residues. V was clipped by 7 bases and J by 2 bases; unmatched bases: 7. The CDR3 DNA is TGTGCCAGCACCGCCGGGACAGGGGGTACTGGGGCCAACGTCCTGACTTTC. Amino acid sequence: CASTAGTGGTGANVLTF.

This clonotype has at least ten counts. The chain has TRBV20-1 and TRBJ2-1, with D unclear. V dropped 3 bases and J dropped 8 bases, with 8 bases sitting between them. Germline-derived CDR1 and CDR2 are DFQATT and SNEGSKA (reference sequence). The CDR3 loop spans 11 amino acids. CDR3 region: CSARTDYEQFF. The CDR3 bases are TGCAGTGCTAGGACCGACTATGAGCAGTTCTTC.

This clonotype came up a few times. The V gene is TRBV20-1, the J gene TRBJ2-7; TRBD1 aligns across 9 bases. Germline assignment: CDR1 DFQATT and CDR2 SNEGSKA (reference sequence). V trimming: 6 bases; J trimming: 0 bases; junction bases outside the gene matches: 6. This CDR3 is 14 amino acids long. CDR3 residues: CSAYRDRVSYEQYF. The CDR3 DNA follows: TGCAGTGCATACCGGGACAGGGTCTCCTACGAGCAGTACTTC.

This clonotype was counted at least ten times. The chain couples TRBV12-3 or TRBV12-4 to TRBJ2-7; D is possibly TRBD2 (6 bases). V dropped 0 bases and J dropped 3 bases, with 15 bases sitting between them. The CDR3 is made up of 16 amino acids. As DNA, the CDR3 is TGTGCCAGCAGTTTAGCGGGGAGGTTAGACTACTACGAGCAGTACTTC. It encodes CASSLAGRLDYYEQYF.

This sequence joins TRBV7-2 and TRBJ2-2; no clear D. The CDR3 length is 14 residues. Germline CDR1 and CDR2: SGHTA and FQGNSA. Between the trimmed V and J ends, which lost 2 bases and 1 base, there was a span of 5 bases. CDR3: CASSLLKNTGELFF. Written as DNA, the CDR3 is TGTGCCAGCAGCTTACTGAAGAACACCGGGGAGCTGTTTTTT.

The CDR3 bases are TGTGCCAGCTCGGAGGGACTAGCGGGAGGTGCTAGCACAGATACGCAGTATTTT. As protein: CASSEGLAGGASTDTQYF. This chain links TRBV18 with TRBJ2-3, with 15 bases identical to TRBD2. This CDR3 region has 18 residues. Germline V lookup: CDR1 KGHSH, CDR2 LQKENI. J was trimmed by 0 bases and V by 6 bases; bases with no gene match: 7. The full variable domain, rest sourced from reference TRBV18 and TRBJ2-3, is NAGVMQNPRHLVRRRGQEARLRCSPMKGHSHVYWYRQLPEEGLKFMVYLQKENIIDESGMPKERFSAEFPKEGPSILRIQQVVRGDSAAYFCASSEGLAGGASTDTQYFGPGTRLTVL.

This clonotype was seen many times. This sequence joins TRBV5-1 and TRBJ2-3; D not resolved. This CDR3 comprises 16 residues. CDR1 and CDR2 from the germline V gene are SGHRS and YFSETQ. The germline V and J ends were trimmed by 4 bases and 4 bases, with 19 bases remaining between them. CDR3 DNA sequence: TGCGCCAGCAGCACCGGACGCTTCGACCCCGCAGATACGCAGTATTTT. Its protein is CASSTGRFDPADTQYF.

With regard to this clonotype: A much more abundant neighbour one base away suggests this may be a read error. The chain couples TRBV28 to TRBJ1-4, with TRBD1 matching over 8 bases. The CDR3 is 15 amino acids. The germline V gene encodes CDR1 MDHEN and CDR2 SYDVKM. CDR3 nucleotides: TGTGCCAGCAGTTTATGGCAGGGGGCTAATGACAAACTGTTTTTT. It encodes CASSLWQGANDKLFF.

The table lists this clonotype with many counts. The J gene is TRBJ2-5, the V gene TRBV13, with D unresolved. The CDR3 runs to 14 residues. The V and J ends lost 3 bases and 1 base respectively, with 9 bases between them. Per the germline V gene, CDR1 is PRHDT and CDR2 is FYEKMQ (reference sequence). Here the CDR3 DNA reads TGTGCCAGCAGCTTGTGGCCAGTCCAAGAGACCCAGTACTTC. Translation gives CASSLWPVQETQYF. Based on the CDR3 plus reference TRBV13 and TRBJ2-5, the full variable domain is AAGVIQSPRHLIKEKRETATLKCYPIPRHDTVYWYQQGPGQDPQFLISFYEKMQSDKGSIPDRFSAQQFSDYHSELNMSSLELGDSALYFCASSLWPVQETQYFGPGTRLLVL.

This clonotype showed up many times. The J gene is TRBJ2-5, the V gene TRBV7-2, with 8 bases aligning to TRBD2. J lost 5 bases, V lost 5 bases, and 10 bases had no gene match. This CDR3 spans 15 amino acids. Germline-derived CDR1 and CDR2 are SGHTA and FQGNSA. The CDR3 region has the DNA TGTGCCAGCAGCACGACCCCCGGCGGGGGGGAGACCCAGTACTTC. Encoded protein: CASSTTPGGGETQYF.

V and J are TRBV12-3 or TRBV12-4 and TRBJ2-5; a weak D match, TRBD1 (5 bases). This CDR3 comprises 16 residues. V was shortened by 5 bases and J by 0 bases, with 16 bases between the two germline ends. The CDR3 spells CASSPRVGRYQETQYF. The CDR3 nucleotides read TGTGCCAGCAGTCCCCGGGTGGGGCGGTACCAAGAGACCCAGTACTTC.

In its sample, this clonotype was seen a few times. The rearrangement uses TRBV20-1 and TRBJ2-1, with a possible D match to TRBD2 (5 bases). Deletions cut 6 bases from V and 4 bases from J, with 25 bases between. Germline V gives CDR1 DFQATT, CDR2 SNEGSKA (reference sequence). The CDR3 is 17 residues long. CDR3 loop: CSALIFFGYRGYNEQFF. For the CDR3, the DNA is TGCAGTGCCCTCATATTTTTTGGTTATCGAGGGTACAATGAGCAGTTCTTC.

Details on this clonotype: This may be a read error: a much more frequent sequence differs by one nucleotide. The chain couples TRBV20-1 to TRBJ2-7; D gene unclear. This CDR3 comprises 11 residues. Germline CDR1 reads DFQATT; CDR2 reads SNEGSKA (reference sequence). In DNA, the CDR3 is TGCAGTGCTACCAACTCCTGCGAGCAGTACTTC. Translated: CSATNSCEQYF.

This clonotype appeared many times. The chain combines TRBV20-1 with TRBJ1-1; tentatively, D is TRBD1 (5 bases). The V end lost 1 base, the J end lost 7 bases, and 16 bases lay between the germline ends. There are 14 residues in the CDR3. From germline, CDR1 is DFQATT and CDR2 SNEGSKA (reference sequence). CDR3 in DNA: TGCAGTGCTAGAGCCAGGGACGGGTCGTTTGAAGCTTTCTTT. As protein: CSARARDGSFEAFF.

Regarding this clonotype: Relative to the germline gene, one junction end is altered; a read error may explain this. The chain carries TRBV5-1 and TRBJ2-5; D is undetermined. The CDR3 loop spans 14 amino acids. The germline V gene has CDR1 SGHRS and CDR2 YFSETQ. In DNA form, the CDR3 reads TGTGCCAGCAGCTTGGTTGGAGAAGGAGAGACCCAGTACTTC. Translated: CASSLVGEGETQYF.

This clonotype appeared a few times. The gene calls are TRBV7-2 and TRBJ2-5, with D uncertain. The germline gives CDR1 SGHTA, CDR2 FQGNSA. V was cut by 2 bases and J by 1 base, with 5 bases left in between. The CDR3 spans 13 residues. CDR3 sequence: CASSLPVQETQYF. The CDR3 DNA sequence: TGTGCCAGCAGCTTACCGGTCCAAGAGACCCAGTACTTC.

This clonotype came up a few times. The chain joins TRBV18 to TRBJ1-3, with D unclear. CDR1 and CDR2 from the germline V gene are KGHSH and LQKENI. This CDR3 spans 15 amino acids. Trimming took off 5 bases at V and 2 bases at J, with 13 bases between the two ends. CDR3 nucleotide sequence: TGTGCCAGCTCATTCTCTAGTGCTCCTGGAAACACCATATATTTT. Protein sequence: CASSFSSAPGNTIYF.

This clonotype was counted ten times or more. The rearrangement links TRBV5-5 to TRBJ2-7; no firm D call. Looked up from germline, CDR1 is SGHKS and CDR2 is YYEKEE (reference sequence). The CDR3 extends over 14 amino acids. The V and J ends lost 5 bases and 2 bases respectively, with 14 bases between them. CDR3 bases: TGTGCCAGCAGTTTTGACACGGCCGCCTACGAGCAGTACTTC. Protein product: CASSFDTAAYEQYF.

The table lists this clonotype with many counts. CDR3 loop: CASSQEWTGKNEQYF. CDR3 bases: TGCGCCAGCAGCCAGGAATGGACAGGGAAAAACGAGCAGTACTTC. The rearrangement uses TRBV4-3 and TRBJ2-7; 8 nucleotides align to TRBD1. Germline assignment: CDR1 LGHNA and CDR2 YSLEER. The CDR3 is 15 amino acids. J was trimmed by 5 bases and V by 3 bases; bases with no gene match: 9.

J is TRBJ2-7 and V is TRBV2, with unresolved D. Trimming left V 5 bases short and J 0 bases short, with 8 bases between. The CDR3 is 13 residues long. Germline V gives CDR1 SNHLY, CDR2 FYNNEI. The CDR3 protein is CASSLNLSYEQYF. CDR3 nucleotides: TGTGCCAGCAGTCTCAACCTCTCCTACGAGCAGTACTTC.

The chain couples TRBV5-5 to TRBJ2-7; the D gene is possibly TRBD2 (7 bases). Trimming shortened V by 2 bases and J by 3 bases, and 12 bases separated the two germline ends. The CDR3 length is 14 residues. Germline V gene data show CDR1 as SGHKS and CDR2 as YYEKEE (reference sequence). CDR3 in DNA: TGTGCCAGCAGCTTAGGGGGGGCGCACTACGAGCAGTACTTC. Amino acids: CASSLGGAHYEQYF.

There are many counts of this clonotype. The gene calls are TRBV20-1 and TRBJ2-1, with D perhaps TRBD1 (5 bases). CDR1 DFQATT and CDR2 SNEGSKA come from the germline V gene (reference sequence). Trimming removed 3 bases at V and 12 bases at J, with 21 bases between. The CDR3 has 14 amino acids. The chain's CDR3 is CSASESGMGSGQFF. The CDR3, as DNA: TGCAGTGCTAGCGAGTCAGGGATGGGGTCTGGGCAGTTCTTC.

CDR3 sequence: CASSPGDRAISSGNTIYF. Here the CDR3 DNA reads TGTGCCAGCTCACCGGGGGACAGGGCTATTTCCTCTGGAAACACCATATATTTT. The chain has TRBV18 and TRBJ1-3, with 9 bases fitting TRBD1. This CDR3 has 18 residues. V lost 3 bases to trimming and J lost 0 bases; unmatched junction nucleotides: 9. Germline-derived CDR1 and CDR2 are KGHSH and LQKENI.

This clonotype was picked up many times. This chain links TRBV25-1 with TRBJ2-1; D might be TRBD2 (5 bases). Trimming took off 8 bases at V and 8 bases at J, with 19 bases between the two ends. Germline loops: CDR1 MGHDK, CDR2 SYGVNS. CDR3 length: 14 residues. The CDR3 region is CASAEGPWTDEQFF. CDR3 nucleotide sequence: TGTGCCAGCGCTGAGGGCCCTTGGACCGATGAGCAGTTCTTC.

This clonotype was recorded many times. The chain couples TRBV20-1 to TRBJ1-1; D is undetermined. This CDR3 contains 11 residues. Germline V gene sequence: CDR1 DFQATT, CDR2 SNEGSKA (reference sequence). V was clipped by 6 bases and J by 3 bases, with 8 bases between them. The CDR3 DNA is TGCAGTGCCGAGGCCTACACTGAAGCTTTCTTT. It yields the protein CSAEAYTEAFF.

This clonotype showed up many times. This chain links TRBV5-1 with TRBJ2-1; D is possibly TRBD1 (6 bases). Germline V lookup: CDR1 SGHRS, CDR2 YFSETQ. CDR3 size: 14 residues. Trimming removed 4 bases at V and 1 base at J, with 9 bases between. In DNA, the CDR3 is TGCGCCAGCAGCATGGACAGTTCCTACAATGAGCAGTTCTTC. Protein product: CASSMDSSYNEQFF.

In its sample, this clonotype was seen many times. This chain uses TRBV20-1 with TRBJ2-1, with TRBD2 as a possible D gene (5 bases). V was cut by 2 bases and J by 1 base, with 9 bases left in between. CDR3 length equals 14 residues. CDR1 is DFQATT and CDR2 is SNEGSKA in the germline V gene (reference sequence). The CDR3 is CSARPSRSYNEQFF. In DNA, the CDR3 is TGCAGTGCTAGACCTAGCAGGTCCTACAATGAGCAGTTCTTC.

This clonotype occurred many times. The chain couples TRBV5-1 to TRBJ2-2; D uncertain. The CDR3 consists of 15 residues. V was pared by 2 bases and J by 6 bases, with 14 bases between. Germline CDR1 SGHRS, CDR2 YFSETQ. CDR3 region: CASSFNDPRPGELFF. CDR3 in DNA: TGCGCCAGCAGCTTTAATGATCCCCGGCCCGGGGAGCTGTTTTTT.

This clonotype was seen more than once but under ten times. The chain links TRBV30 to TRBJ2-3; 7 bases are a match to TRBD1. CDR3 length equals 13 residues. Per the germline V gene, CDR1 is GTSNPN and CDR2 is SVGIG (reference sequence). The J segment lost 4 bases and the V segment lost 0 bases, leaving 1 base of the junction unmatched. Here the CDR3 DNA reads TGTGCCTGGAGTGTAGGGGGCCCAGATACGCAGTATTTT. The encoded protein is CAWSVGGPDTQYF.

Many counts were recorded for this clonotype. The chain has TRBV28 and TRBJ2-1; TRBD2 aligns across 8 bases. CDR1 and CDR2 (germline): MDHEN, SYDVKM. This CDR3 comprises 16 residues. Trimming took 3 bases from V and 5 from J; bases not matched to a gene: 9. The CDR3 bases are TGTGCCAGCAGTTTTCTCTTGCGGGGGGAAGACAATGAGCAGTTCTTC. Protein: CASSFLLRGEDNEQFF.